What follows are 19 T cell receptor beta chains derived from one specimen sequenced in a study of T cells after yellow fever vaccination. TCRdb called the 5' RACE reads again in MiXCR, with one record for every CDR3 protein. The table includes about 340,000 distinct CDR3 sequences, 7.5% to 9% detected once. The material sequenced was PBMCs, taken on the day of the first yellow fever vaccination. Source of these receptors: a man between 18 and 35 years old who received the YFV17D yellow fever vaccine.

This clonotype was found many times. V gene TRBV4-1 combines with J gene TRBJ2-2; 7 positions match TRBD1. The length of the CDR3 is 15 residues. Germline V gene data show CDR1 as MGHRA and CDR2 as YSYEKL. V was clipped by 0 bases and J by 5 bases; unmatched bases: 3. In nucleotides, the CDR3 is TGCGCCAGCAGCCAAGAGGGGACAGAGACCGGGGAGCTGTTTTTT. Translation gives CASSQEGTETGELFF.

This chain uses TRBV4-3 with TRBJ1-5, with D uncertain. V gave up 0 bases and J gave up 7 bases, with 13 bases separating them. Per the germline V gene, CDR1 is LGHNA and CDR2 is YSLEER. CDR3 length: 15 amino acids. In DNA form, the CDR3 reads TGCGCCAGCAGCCAAGAACTGCTAGCGGGACAGCCCCAGCATTTT. It specifies CASSQELLAGQPQHF.

This clonotype was seen repeatedly, ten times or more. The chain employs TRBV6-2 or TRBV6-3 and TRBJ1-1; 7 positions agree with TRBD1. J gave up 5 bases and V 6 bases, and 6 bases lay outside the gene matches. Germline V gene sequence: CDR1 MNHEY, CDR2 SVGEGT. The CDR3 runs 13 residues. CDR3 loop: CASSADRATEAFF. CDR3 DNA: TGTGCCAGCAGCGCAGACAGGGCGACTGAAGCTTTCTTT.

The chain is built from TRBV6-1 and TRBJ1-4, with D possibly matching TRBD1 (5 bases). The V end was cut by 2 bases, the J end by 8 bases, with 27 bases between. The V gene's germline CDR1 is MNHNS and CDR2 SASEGT. The CDR3 length is 19 residues. CDR3 residues: CASSELRFGGSTEEEKLFF. The CDR3 DNA reads TGTGCCAGCAGTGAATTAAGATTCGGGGGGAGTACGGAGGAGGAAAAACTGTTTTTT.

This clonotype was detected only a few times. This CDR3 reads CASNPGTDTQYF. DNA of the CDR3: TGTGCCAGCAACCCGGGGACAGATACGCAGTATTTT. The chain is built from TRBV12-3 or TRBV12-4 and TRBJ2-3; perhaps TRBD2 as D (5 bases). This CDR3 spans 12 amino acids. The germline V and J ends were trimmed by 7 bases and 3 bases, with 8 bases remaining between them.

CDR3 coding DNA: TGCAGTGCCCGTGGACCCGCCCGCCACACCGGGGAGCTGTTTTTT. Translation: CSARGPARHTGELFF. This chain links TRBV20-1 with TRBJ2-2; no clear D. There are 15 residues in the CDR3. With 6 bases removed from V and 3 bases from J, the gap between germline ends came to 17 bases. Germline loops: CDR1 DFQATT, CDR2 SNEGSKA (reference sequence).

This clonotype was picked up a small number of times. The chain recombines TRBV29-1 with TRBJ1-2; no reliable D call. Per the germline V gene, CDR1 is SQVTM and CDR2 is ANQGSEA. This CDR3 has 12 amino acids. V dropped 4 bases and J dropped 8 bases, with 14 bases sitting between them. This CDR3 reads CSVVGNAGGYTF. The CDR3, as DNA: TGCAGCGTTGTTGGAAACGCGGGGGGCTACACCTTC. Full variable domain (remainder filled in from reference TRBV29-1 and TRBJ1-2): SAVISQKPSRDICQRGTSLTIQCQVDSQVTMMFWYRQQPGQSLTLIATANQGSEATYESGFVIDKFPISRPNLTFSTLTVSNMSPEDSSIYLCSVVGNAGGYTFGSGTRLTVV.

V is TRBV2 and J is TRBJ2-7; D might be TRBD1 or TRBD2, each matching 5 bases. The germline CDR1 and CDR2 sequences are SNHLY and FYNNEI. The CDR3 has 14 residues. The V gene lost 5 bases and the J gene lost 7 bases, with 18 bases spanning the gap. The CDR3 bases are TGTGCCAGCAGTTGGTTCGGGGCCGAAGGGGAGCAGTACGTC. It translates to CASSWFGAEGEQYV.

This clonotype was seen only a few times. The rearrangement uses TRBV5-1 and TRBJ1-6; D not certain. Germline CDR1 is SGHRS and CDR2 is YFSETQ. This CDR3 is built from 15 residues. Trimming cost V 4 bases and J 8 bases, with 16 bases left between them. The CDR3 sequence: CASSQSRVVDSPLHF. CDR3 coding DNA: TGCGCCAGCAGCCAGAGCCGCGTTGTCGATTCACCCCTCCACTTT.

The chain is built from TRBV12-3 or TRBV12-4 and TRBJ2-3; D perhaps matches TRBD2 (6 bases). The CDR3 is made up of 16 amino acids. V lost 6 bases and J 2 bases, leaving 18 bases between the germline ends. Written as DNA, the CDR3 is TGTGCCAGCAGCCTCTTTGGAGGGTACCTCACAGATACGCAGTATTTT. This gives the protein CASSLFGGYLTDTQYF.

This clonotype occurred a few times. J is TRBJ2-3 and V is TRBV12-3 or TRBV12-4; 9 nucleotides align to TRBD1. There are 15 residues in the CDR3. The junction had 5 bases not matched to a gene; V was cut back by 5 bases and J by 2 bases. CDR3 DNA: TGTGCCAGCAGTGTAGGACAGGGGTACACAGATACGCAGTATTTT. The encoded protein is CASSVGQGYTDTQYF.

This clonotype appeared a single time. V is TRBV11-2 and J is TRBJ1-2; possible D gene TRBD1, 5 bases. Germline lookup yields CDR1 SGHAT and CDR2 FQNNGV. The length of the CDR3 is 14 residues. V was trimmed by 1 base and J by 4 bases, leaving 10 bases between them. This CDR3 reads CASSLAGTLYGYTF. DNA for the CDR3: TGTGCCAGCAGCTTAGCCGGGACCCTCTATGGCTACACCTTC.

The chain carries TRBV20-1 and TRBJ2-1; 7 bases agree with TRBD1. Germline values: CDR1 DFQATT, CDR2 SNEGSKA (reference sequence). The V and J ends lost 3 bases and 2 bases, in that order; junction bases with no gene match: 10. The CDR3 runs to 16 residues. The DNA for the CDR3 is TGCAGTGCTAGGTGTTGGGACAGCAAAACCTACAATGAGCAGTTCTTC. This translates into CSARCWDSKTYNEQFF.

This chain uses TRBV30 with TRBJ1-1; D perhaps matches TRBD1 (6 bases). Germline CDR1 is GTSNPN and CDR2 is SVGIG (reference sequence). Trimming took off 0 bases at V and 2 bases at J, with 7 bases between the two ends. The CDR3 has 13 residues. CDR3 sequence reads: CAWSVQGNTEAFF. The CDR3 DNA sequence: TGTGCCTGGAGTGTACAGGGTAACACTGAAGCTTTCTTT.

J is TRBJ2-1 and V is TRBV6-2 or TRBV6-3, with 12 bases fitting TRBD2. V gave up 5 bases and J gave up 0 bases; unmatched junction bases: 11. This CDR3 is built from 19 residues. CDR1 is MNHEY, CDR2 SVGEGT, per germline. The CDR3 loop is CASSRKTSGGPSSYNEQFF. CDR3 DNA sequence: TGTGCCAGCAGTCGAAAGACTAGCGGGGGACCTTCCTCCTACAATGAGCAGTTCTTC.

In this sample, this clonotype turned up a few times. CDR3 nucleotides: TGCGCCAGCAGCCAGGACGGGAGTACGAAAGCTTTCTTT. This translates into CASSQDGSTKAFF. The V and J genes are TRBV4-3 and TRBJ1-1; D not certain. Trimming shortened V by 3 bases and J by 9 bases, and 14 bases separated the two germline ends. This CDR3 has 13 amino acids. Germline V gene lookup returns CDR1 LGHNA and CDR2 YSLEER.

This clonotype was observed a handful of times. The CDR3 is CASSFGTSYTGELFF. The CDR3 DNA sequence: TGTGCCAGCAGCTTCGGGACTTCTTACACCGGGGAGCTGTTTTTT. The V gene is TRBV7-2, the J gene TRBJ2-2, with D perhaps matching TRBD2 (6 bases). V was cut by 3 bases and J by 3 bases, with 11 bases left in between. This CDR3 is 15 amino acids long. Germline-derived CDR1 and CDR2 are SGHTA and FQGNSA. The full variable domain, with the rest looked up from reference TRBV7-2 and TRBJ2-2, is GAGVSQSPSNKVTEKGKDVELRCDPISGHTALYWYRQSLGQGLEFLIYFQGNSAPDKSGLPSDRFSAERTGGSVSTLTIQRTQQEDSAVYLCASSFGTSYTGELFFGEGSRLTVL.

This clonotype was seen repeatedly, ten times or more. The rearrangement uses TRBV12-3 or TRBV12-4 and TRBJ1-1; 7 nucleotides agree with TRBD1. The CDR3 totals 13 residues. Trimming at V came to 9 bases and at J to 1 base, leaving 5 bases not matched to a gene. The CDR3 bases are TGTGCCAGATCGACAGGGCAGAACACTGAAGCTTTCTTT. Translation gives CARSTGQNTEAFF.

This clonotype was recorded a few times. This chain uses TRBV6-2 or TRBV6-3 with TRBJ1-5, with D possibly matching TRBD1 (5 bases). The CDR3 contains 12 residues. Germline V gives CDR1 MNHEY, CDR2 SVGEGT. V was cut by 6 bases and J by 8 bases, with 11 bases left in between. The CDR3 sequence is CASRAGWEPQHF. The CDR3 bases are TGTGCCAGCAGGGCAGGGTGGGAGCCCCAGCATTTT.